These T cell receptor beta chains were read from a single sample in a study of regulatory T cells in long-lasting Graves disease. TCRdb re-called the multiplex PCR reads with MiXCR, one entry per CDR3 protein. The table has 360,000 or so distinct CDR3 sequences, 16% seen once; the top ten hold roughly 21%. These same records also appear under a second study, on T cells in Graves' hyperthyroidism and ophthalmopathy.

The sample here was peripheral blood mononuclear cells (PBMCs), taken at new diagnosis, from a patient treated with antithyroid drugs. The receptors were gathered from a woman between 18 and 29 years old with Graves disease. Each CDR3 is given with its conserved first and last residue. Each record gives: clone size, D gene, V gene, J gene, CDR3 protein, CDR3 DNA. A D gene is named only where the DNA matches it firmly. Only part of the rows carry a size: once, few, many, or a class if the clone is expanded.

clone_size: few
d_call: TRBD1
v_call: TRBV20-1
j_call: TRBJ1-2
cdr3_aa: CSAEDRDDYGYTF
cdr3_nt: TGCAGTGCAGAGGACAGGGATGACTATGGCTACACCTTC

clone_size: few
d_call: NA
v_call: TRBV29-1
j_call: TRBJ2-6
cdr3_aa: CSATGGANVLTF
cdr3_nt: TGCAGCGCCACCGGGGGGGCCAACGTCCTGACTTTC

clone_size: NA
d_call: NA
v_call: TRBV5-1
j_call: TRBJ2-6
cdr3_aa: CASSPGDVLTF
cdr3_nt: TGCGCCAGCAGCCCGGGGGACGTCCTGACTTTC

clone_size: few
d_call: TRBD2
v_call: TRBV20-1
j_call: TRBJ2-1
cdr3_aa: CSGEVAGFSLGEQFF
cdr3_nt: TGCAGTGGCGAGGTAGCGGGATTCAGTCTAGGTGAGCAGTTCTTC

clone_size: many
d_call: TRBD1
v_call: TRBV6-1
j_call: TRBJ2-7
cdr3_aa: CASSRKPGQGREQYF
cdr3_nt: TGTGCCAGCAGTAGAAAACCGGGACAGGGTCGCGAGCAGTACTTC

clone_size: many
d_call: NA
v_call: TRBV20-1
j_call: TRBJ2-7
cdr3_aa: CSATQRGMNAYEQYF
cdr3_nt: TGCAGTGCTACCCAGCGAGGGATGAACGCCTACGAGCAGTACTTC

clone_size: many
d_call: TRBD2
v_call: TRBV4-1
j_call: TRBJ2-1
cdr3_aa: CASSPGLAGGEQFF
cdr3_nt: TGCGCCAGCAGCCCCGGACTAGCGGGAGGGGAGCAGTTCTTC

clone_size: NA
d_call: NA
v_call: TRBV4-1
j_call: TRBJ2-5
cdr3_aa: CASSQVGGVGETQYF
cdr3_nt: TGCGCCAGCAGCCAAGTGGGGGGAGTAGGGGAGACCCAGTACTTC

clone_size: many
d_call: NA
v_call: TRBV3-1
j_call: TRBJ1-5
cdr3_aa: CASSQERVSQPQHF
cdr3_nt: TGTGCCAGCAGCCAAGAGCGGGTGTCTCAGCCCCAGCATTTT

clone_size: NA
d_call: TRBD2
v_call: TRBV9
j_call: TRBJ2-1
cdr3_aa: CASSSRGLVVGSYNEQFF
cdr3_nt: TGTGCCAGCAGCTCGCGAGGACTAGTCGTCGGGTCCTACAATGAGCAGTTCTTC

clone_size: NA
d_call: TRBD1
v_call: TRBV29-1
j_call: TRBJ2-1
cdr3_aa: CSVEDQGDNEQFF
cdr3_nt: TGCAGCGTTGAAGATCAGGGGGACAATGAGCAGTTCTTC

clone_size: few
d_call: NA
v_call: TRBV13
j_call: TRBJ1-1
cdr3_aa: CASSSWGGNTEAFF
cdr3_nt: TGTGCCAGCAGCTCTTGGGGAGGAAACACTGAAGCTTTCTTT

clone_size: many
d_call: NA
v_call: TRBV6-9
j_call: TRBJ1-1
cdr3_aa: CASSYSRFGENTEAFF
cdr3_nt: TGTGCCAGCAGTTACAGTCGATTCGGGGAGAACACTGAAGCTTTCTTT

clone_size: many
d_call: TRBD2
v_call: TRBV5-1
j_call: TRBJ2-7
cdr3_aa: CASSLPTSGTYEQYF
cdr3_nt: TGCGCCAGCAGCTTACCGACTAGCGGGACCTACGAGCAGTACTTC

clone_size: many
d_call: TRBD1
v_call: TRBV2
j_call: TRBJ2-2
cdr3_aa: CASGTGTFLTGELFF
cdr3_nt: TGTGCCAGCGGGACAGGGACCTTCCTAACCGGGGAGCTGTTTTTT

clone_size: many
d_call: NA
v_call: TRBV9
j_call: TRBJ1-2
cdr3_aa: CASSEGSLAGYGYTF
cdr3_nt: TGTGCCAGCAGCGAAGGGTCTTTGGCAGGGTATGGCTACACCTTC

clone_size: many
d_call: NA
v_call: TRBV5-5
j_call: TRBJ1-1
cdr3_aa: CASSWGNTEAFF
cdr3_nt: TGTGCCAGCAGCTGGGGGAACACTGAAGCTTTCTTT

clone_size: many
d_call: NA
v_call: TRBV2
j_call: TRBJ1-1
cdr3_aa: CASSDLGHQNTEAFF
cdr3_nt: TGTGCCAGCAGTGATTTAGGACACCAGAACACTGAAGCTTTCTTT

clone_size: once
d_call: NA
v_call: TRBV27
j_call: TRBJ2-2
cdr3_aa: CASSSHSGELFF
cdr3_nt: TGTGCCAGCAGTTCCCACTCCGGGGAGCTGTTTTTT

clone_size: NA
d_call: TRBD2
v_call: TRBV11-3
j_call: TRBJ2-1
cdr3_aa: CASSLGPSGSHNEQFF
cdr3_nt: TGTGCCAGCAGCTTAGGACCTAGCGGGAGTCACAATGAGCAGTTCTTC

clone_size: NA
d_call: NA
v_call: TRBV10-1
j_call: TRBJ1-6
cdr3_aa: CATSRQSNSPLHF
cdr3_nt: TGCGCCACCTCGAGGCAAAGCAACTCACCCCTCCACTTT

clone_size: many
d_call: NA
v_call: TRBV7-2
j_call: TRBJ2-1
cdr3_aa: CASSWKTAYNEQFF
cdr3_nt: TGTGCCAGCAGCTGGAAGACTGCTTACAATGAGCAGTTCTTC

clone_size: many
d_call: NA
v_call: TRBV3-1
j_call: TRBJ1-2
cdr3_aa: CASSQDDRGSYGYTF
cdr3_nt: TGTGCCAGCAGCCAAGATGACCGGGGTTCCTATGGCTACACCTTC

clone_size: many
d_call: NA
v_call: TRBV5-1
j_call: TRBJ2-7
cdr3_aa: CASSLDPGAAAEQYF
cdr3_nt: TGCGCCAGCAGCTTGGACCCAGGGGCCGCCGCCGAGCAGTACTTC

clone_size: many
d_call: NA
v_call: TRBV5-1
j_call: TRBJ2-3
cdr3_aa: CASSFLGIESDTQYF
cdr3_nt: TGCGCCAGCAGCTTCTTGGGGATCGAGTCCGATACGCAGTATTTT

clone_size: NA
d_call: NA
v_call: TRBV6-2/TRBV6-3
j_call: TRBJ1-3
cdr3_aa: CASSYGGRHSGNTIYF
cdr3_nt: TGTGCCAGCAGTTACGGGGGGCGCCACTCTGGAAACACCATATATTTT

clone_size: many
d_call: TRBD1
v_call: TRBV13
j_call: TRBJ2-7
cdr3_aa: CASSSTGQGASYEQYF
cdr3_nt: TGTGCCAGCAGCTCAACAGGACAGGGGGCGTCCTACGAGCAGTACTTC

clone_size: many
d_call: TRBD1
v_call: TRBV7-2
j_call: TRBJ2-2
cdr3_aa: CASSLDRGTGELFF
cdr3_nt: TGTGCCAGCAGCTTGGACAGGGGGACCGGGGAGCTGTTTTTT

clone_size: NA
d_call: NA
v_call: TRBV7-9
j_call: TRBJ1-2
cdr3_aa: CASSTTYRVGISYGYTF
cdr3_nt: TGTGCCAGCAGCACTACTTACAGGGTCGGCATTAGCTATGGCTACACCTTC

clone_size: few
d_call: NA
v_call: TRBV25-1
j_call: TRBJ2-7
cdr3_aa: CASSAAGTFYEQYF
cdr3_nt: TGTGCCAGCAGTGCCGCCGGGACTTTCTACGAGCAGTACTTC

clone_size: NA
d_call: NA
v_call: TRBV27
j_call: TRBJ1-5
cdr3_aa: CASGQGGSYQPQHF
cdr3_nt: TGTGCCAGCGGTCAGGGTGGTTCTTATCAGCCCCAGCATTTT

clone_size: NA
d_call: NA
v_call: TRBV20-1
j_call: TRBJ2-3
cdr3_aa: CSADRKDLAVTDTQYF
cdr3_nt: TGCAGTGCTGACCGGAAGGACTTAGCCGTCACAGATACGCAGTATTTT

clone_size: NA
d_call: NA
v_call: TRBV9
j_call: TRBJ2-5
cdr3_aa: CASSPRPQETQYF
cdr3_nt: TGTGCCAGCAGCCCCCGCCCTCAAGAGACCCAGTACTTC

clone_size: many
d_call: NA
v_call: TRBV28
j_call: TRBJ2-7
cdr3_aa: CASSPPGLGGYEQYF
cdr3_nt: TGTGCCAGCAGTCCACCGGGCTTGGGGGGCTACGAGCAGTACTTC

clone_size: many
d_call: TRBD1
v_call: TRBV28
j_call: TRBJ2-7
cdr3_aa: CASSNLGQGVSYEQYF
cdr3_nt: TGTGCCAGCAGTAACCTCGGACAGGGGGTCTCCTACGAGCAGTACTTC

clone_size: many
d_call: NA
v_call: TRBV29-1
j_call: TRBJ2-5
cdr3_aa: CSAISEETQYF
cdr3_nt: TGCAGCGCCATCAGCGAAGAGACCCAGTACTTC

clone_size: many
d_call: TRBD1
v_call: TRBV9
j_call: TRBJ2-7
cdr3_aa: CASSSTGGLEQYF
cdr3_nt: TGTGCCAGCAGCTCAACAGGGGGCCTCGAGCAGTACTTC

clone_size: few
d_call: NA
v_call: TRBV25-1
j_call: TRBJ2-6
cdr3_aa: CASQRPDHSGANVLTF
cdr3_nt: TGTGCCAGCCAACGACCGGACCACTCTGGGGCCAACGTCCTGACTTTC

clone_size: many
d_call: TRBD2
v_call: TRBV9
j_call: TRBJ2-5
cdr3_aa: CASSAGLAGVRARETQYF
cdr3_nt: TGTGCCAGCAGCGCGGGACTAGCGGGAGTTCGGGCAAGAGAGACCCAGTACTTC

clone_size: many
d_call: TRBD2
v_call: TRBV20-1
j_call: TRBJ2-3
cdr3_aa: CNALSGGAGDTQYF
cdr3_nt: TGCAATGCACTTAGCGGGGGGGCCGGAGATACGCAGTATTTT

clone_size: many
d_call: NA
v_call: TRBV6-5
j_call: TRBJ1-3
cdr3_aa: CASSFPLRDFGNTIYF
cdr3_nt: TGTGCCAGCAGTTTCCCTCTTCGAGACTTTGGAAACACCATATATTTT

clone_size: few
d_call: NA
v_call: TRBV30
j_call: TRBJ1-5
cdr3_aa: CAWRQGRGQPQHF
cdr3_nt: TGTGCCTGGAGACAGGGAAGGGGTCAGCCCCAGCATTTT

clone_size: many
d_call: NA
v_call: TRBV5-1
j_call: TRBJ1-5
cdr3_aa: CASSLAPDDSNQPQHF
cdr3_nt: TGCGCCAGCAGCTTGGCCCCAGACGATAGCAATCAGCCCCAGCATTTT

clone_size: NA
d_call: NA
v_call: TRBV20-1
j_call: TRBJ1-3
cdr3_aa: CSASPRGIGGNTIYF
cdr3_nt: TGCAGTGCTAGCCCTCGGGGTATTGGTGGAAACACCATATATTTT

clone_size: many
d_call: NA
v_call: TRBV7-9
j_call: TRBJ2-1
cdr3_aa: CASSRTGSSYNEQFF
cdr3_nt: TGTGCCAGCAGCCGGACGGGTAGCTCCTACAATGAGCAGTTCTTC

clone_size: few
d_call: NA
v_call: TRBV28
j_call: TRBJ2-7
cdr3_aa: CASSARISYEQYF
cdr3_nt: TGTGCCAGCAGTGCGAGGATATCCTACGAGCAGTACTTC

clone_size: NA
d_call: NA
v_call: TRBV15
j_call: TRBJ2-2
cdr3_aa: CATSEGRGRGRGNTGELFF
cdr3_nt: TGTGCCACCAGCGAGGGCAGAGGGAGAGGCAGGGGCAACACCGGGGAGCTGTTTTTT

clone_size: many
d_call: NA
v_call: TRBV2
j_call: TRBJ2-1
cdr3_aa: CASSYDREANEQFF
cdr3_nt: TGTGCCAGCAGTTACGACAGGGAGGCCAATGAGCAGTTCTTC

clone_size: few
d_call: NA
v_call: TRBV19
j_call: TRBJ2-1
cdr3_aa: CASSISRGYGNEQFF
cdr3_nt: TGTGCCAGTAGTATTTCAAGGGGGTATGGCAATGAGCAGTTCTTC

clone_size: many
d_call: NA
v_call: TRBV20-1
j_call: TRBJ2-2
cdr3_aa: CSARRGRNGELFF
cdr3_nt: TGCAGTGCTAGAAGGGGGAGGAACGGGGAGCTGTTTTTT

clone_size: NA
d_call: NA
v_call: TRBV6-5
j_call: TRBJ2-7
cdr3_aa: CASSYSPDAYEQYF
cdr3_nt: TGTGCCAGCAGTTACTCTCCCGATGCCTACGAGCAGTACTTC

clone_size: NA
d_call: NA
v_call: TRBV5-4
j_call: TRBJ1-2
cdr3_aa: CASSAELNYGYTF
cdr3_nt: TGTGCCAGCAGCGCAGAGCTCAACTATGGCTACACCTTC

clone_size: NA
d_call: NA
v_call: TRBV20-1
j_call: TRBJ1-1
cdr3_aa: CSSANTEAFF
cdr3_nt: TGCAGCTCCGCGAACACTGAAGCTTTCTTT

clone_size: NA
d_call: NA
v_call: TRBV7-9
j_call: TRBJ2-1
cdr3_aa: CASSKNNEQFF
cdr3_nt: TGTGCCAGCAGCAAGAACAATGAGCAGTTCTTC